Listed here is a single T cell receptor (beta chain). This clone was seen only a few times. The specificity of this receptor is unknown. No clone much larger than this one lies a single base away; base qualities are absent. The immunoSEQ hsTCRB assay version 4 in survey mode was used to sequence TCRbeta repertoires from genomic DNA. For TCRbeta sequencing, genomic DNA was diluted to approximately 9.9 ng/uL, and up to roughly 1 ug was used per sample. For the original study's pipeline: TCRbeta data analysis was done in ImmunoSeq Analyzer 3.0, and diversity was calculated on productive nucleotide rearrangements. Using the Immunarch R package, lower-bound TCR diversity was estimated with the improved Chao index and clonality was estimated with the Gini coefficient. Different nucleotide rearrangements encoding the same CDR3beta amino acid sequence were counted as distinct clonotypes. TCRbeta sequences significantly enriched in antigen-responding cells relative to anti-CD3/anti-CD28-activated cells were identified by differential abundance analysis. TCRs were clustered by predicted peptide-MHC specificity with GLIPH2, both within individual participants and across merged participant data sets. TCRdb took over this immuneACCESS table, retaining in-frame rearrangements with V and J assigned. Such tables are incomplete; in checked studies, under half of the missing clones stem from an unresolved V gene, and the remainder is unexplained. V and J calls and clone size come straight from that table; D and trimming were deduced from the DNA. For this sample the table gives under 40,000 clones, of which roughly 71% were detected only once. Together, the top ten hold approximately 1.5% of the sample.

Read against the paper, the sample's treatment or condition label means: suppressive antiretroviral therapy. Cells were stimulated with a pool of overlapping HIV-1 Gag 15-mer peptides at 0.9 to 1 ug per peptide per mL. Sorting of responding CD4+ T cells was based on upregulation of both CD40 ligand and CD69. Participants were HIV-1-infected adults who started suppressive ART during chronic infection. Participants had undetectable plasma HIV-1 RNA below 50 copies/mL for at least 4 years. To be included, a participant needed positive CMV serology and a CD4+ T cell count above 400 cells/uL. Before stimulation, PBMCs were isolated using density centrifugation and then depleted of CD8+ T cells. Stimulation of CD8-depleted PBMCs was carried out for 15 to 20 hours with anti-CD28/CD49d costimulation, CD40-blocking antibody and enfuvirtide, to prevent new infections. Cells were sorted on a Beckman Coulter MoFlo Legacy or XDP sorter, with propidium iodide excluding dead cells. Genomic DNA was extracted with the QIAamp DNA Mini Kit for samples above one million cells, otherwise with the Quick-DNA Microprep Kit.

This specimen belongs to a study of persistence of HIV-infected CD4 T cells (dated by TCRdb to 2019 to 2021). Regarding the study in general: The median time participants had been on suppressive ART was 8 to 9 years. Peripheral blood samples of up to about 180 mL were taken at multiple time points, with the exception of two participants who underwent leukapheresis at a single time point. CMV- and HIV-1 Gag-responding CD4+ T cells were isolated from ART-treated individuals so that antigen-driven clonal expansion of HIV-1-infected cells could be examined. TCRbeta sequencing assessed the clonality of all cells in each sorted population, while proviral sequencing assessed the clonality of infected cells. Cross-participant TCR cluster analysis included 8 or 9 participants for CMV and about 7 participants for Gag. General study outcomes and caveats: Because the TCR analyses were done in bulk, restricting them to just the rare CMV-responding cells that actually carried HIV-1 proviruses was not possible. Only a small number of individuals took part in the study, and the range of antigens tested was limited. A correlation was observed between TCR oligoclonality and proviral oligoclonality within the same sorted populations. TCRbeta richness in CMV- and Gag-responding cells was significantly lower than in anti-CD3/anti-CD28-responding cells; CMV-responding cells had higher oligoclonality than CD3/CD28-stimulated and Gag-responding cells. Antigen-responding cells were enriched for expanded CDR3beta sequences that were degenerate, which suggests that CD4+ responses to CMV and Gag underwent convergent selection.

The germline V gene (reference sequence) supplies CDR1 LGHDT and CDR2 YNNKEL. From its cysteine to its phenylalanine, the CDR3 spans 11 amino acids. The entry retains the CDR3 DNA only, 33 bases that are in frame from base 1. Deletion took 2 bases off V and 8 bases off J, with a span of 6 bases between the germline ends. The sequencing here drew on CD4+ T cells sorted from PBMCs after roughly 17-hour stimulation, taken from a patient who received antiretroviral therapy. The label giving this sample's cell subset or site can be read as: CD40L+CD69+ CD4 T cells responding to HIV-1 Gag peptides. The chain joins TRBV3-1 (or the pseudogene TRBV3-2) to TRBJ1-1, with the D gene call left open. The TCR sequence derives from an adult man with HIV who was CMV-seropositive. Here the CDR3 is given as CASSQLGEAFF. The DNA sequence is TGTGCCAGCAGCCAATTGGGGGAAGCTTTCTTT.